This T cell receptor beta chain was sequenced in a study of blood T cell repertoires in COVID-19. For the study at large: COVID-19 samples from acute and convalescent phases originated in the United States, Italy and Spain. The cDNA or gDNA used as material had been derived from T cells, B-cell-depleted T cells, or PBMCs.

This clone has only one observation. The germline CDR1 and CDR2 sequences are SGDLS and YYNGEE. The CDR3 length is 16 residues. Unmatched junction bases numbered 6, after V lost 3 bases and J lost 2 bases. Seattle patient enrollment occurred during active infection, with longitudinal follow-up thereafter. Original processing notes: Estimated nucleated cell counts came from reference gene primer amplification. Repertoires were generated with immunoSEQ multiplex PCR, while TCRdb's copy carries only in-frame clones and drops some. From that table come the V and J calls and clone size; the DNA was used to work out D and trimming. The sample records some 180,000 clones, approximately 91% being singletons.

Sequenced input: peripheral blood. The sequence was obtained from a man aged 50 to 60 with COVID-19, enrolled during active disease. The rearrangement joins TRBV9 to TRBJ2-5; 11 nucleotides match TRBD2. In DNA form, the CDR3 reads TGTGCCAGCAGCGCCGGGACTAGCGGAGTTCAAGAGACCCAGTACTTC. Translation gives CASSAGTSGVQETQYF. The full variable domain, rest sourced from reference TRBV9 and TRBJ2-5, is DSGVTQTPKHLITATGQRVTLRCSPRSGDLSVYWYQQSLDQGLQFLIQYYNGEERAKGNILERFSAQQFPDLHSELNLSSLELGDSALYFCASSAGTSGVQETQYFGPGTRLLVL.